Below, one T cell receptor beta chain is given with its context. What it recognizes is unknown. Only in-frame clones appear in the TCRdb table, and some are missing; sequencing was by immunoSEQ multiplex PCR. The data hold about 120,000 clones, with 70% to 90% observed a single time. The CDR3 has 14 residues. Germline V gene lookup returns CDR1 SNHLY and CDR2 FYNNEI. V was cut by 7 bases and J by 0 bases, with 9 bases left in between. The entry originates in a study of T cell responses to AZD1222 COVID-19 vaccine. Findings of the study overall: Seropositive AZD1222 recipients at baseline numbered only 5 to 7. Spike-specific TCR depth and breadth grew after two AZD1222 doses.

V usage is TRBV2 and J usage is TRBJ2-2; D remains unclear. The source was peripheral blood, collected on day 0 of AZD1222 vaccination. The sequence was obtained from an adult in good health. Here the CDR3 reads CASNRRSNTGELFF. The CDR3 region has the DNA TGTGCCAGCAATCGCAGGTCGAACACCGGGGAGCTGTTTTTT.